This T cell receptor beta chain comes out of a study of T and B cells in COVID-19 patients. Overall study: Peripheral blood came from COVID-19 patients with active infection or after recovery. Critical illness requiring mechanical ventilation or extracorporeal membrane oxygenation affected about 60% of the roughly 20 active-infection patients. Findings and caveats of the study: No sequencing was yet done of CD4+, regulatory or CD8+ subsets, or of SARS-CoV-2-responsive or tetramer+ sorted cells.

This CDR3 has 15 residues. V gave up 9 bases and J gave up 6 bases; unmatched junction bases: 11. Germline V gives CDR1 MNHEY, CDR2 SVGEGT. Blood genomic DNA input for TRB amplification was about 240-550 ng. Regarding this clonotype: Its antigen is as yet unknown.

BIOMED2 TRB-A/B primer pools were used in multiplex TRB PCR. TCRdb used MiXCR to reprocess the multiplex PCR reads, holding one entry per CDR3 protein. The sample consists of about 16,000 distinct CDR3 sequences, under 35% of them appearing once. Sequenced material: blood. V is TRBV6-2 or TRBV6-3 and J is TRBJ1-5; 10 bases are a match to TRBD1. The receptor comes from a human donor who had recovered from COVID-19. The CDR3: CASSSGTGERQPQHF. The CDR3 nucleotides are TGTGCCAGTTCTTCTGGGACAGGGGAGCGTCAGCCCCAGCATTTT.